This TCR beta chain is from a study of shared clonotypes between healthy human individuals. The trim removed 5 bases at V and 3 bases at J, leaving 5 bases unmatched. Germline-derived CDR1 and CDR2 are SGHTA and FQGNSA. The CDR3 has 14 residues. Produced via immunoSEQ multiplex PCR; TCRdb's table is partial and in-frame only. The sample contains about 980,000 clones, 70% to 85% of which appear only once. The specimen sequenced was memory CD4+ T cells sorted from blood. Subset in this sample: CD45RA-negative fraction. The clonotype was recovered from a man between 18 and 29 years old in good health. The chain employs TRBV7-2 and TRBJ2-5, with 8 bases matching TRBD2. The CDR3 coding sequence is TGTGCCAGCAGCGACGGGACTAGTAAAGAGACCCAGTACTTC. Translating it yields CASSDGTSKETQYF.